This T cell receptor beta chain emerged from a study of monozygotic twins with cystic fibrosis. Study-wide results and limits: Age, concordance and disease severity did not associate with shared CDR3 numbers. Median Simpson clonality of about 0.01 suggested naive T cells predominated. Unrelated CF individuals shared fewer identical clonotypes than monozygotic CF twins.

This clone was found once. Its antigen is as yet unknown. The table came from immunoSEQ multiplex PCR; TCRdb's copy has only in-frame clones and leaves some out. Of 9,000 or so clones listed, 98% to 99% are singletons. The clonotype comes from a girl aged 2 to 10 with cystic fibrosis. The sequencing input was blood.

The CDR3 DNA reads as TGTGCCAGCAGCTTGGACGGACAGAGGGTGGAGACCCAGTACTTC. This codes for CASSLDGQRVETQYF. The chain recombines TRBV5-4 with TRBJ2-5, with a weak D call TRBD1 (6 bases). The CDR3 consists of 15 residues. The germline CDR1 and CDR2 sequences are SGHNT and YYREEE (reference sequence). The V end was cut by 0 bases, the J end by 5 bases, with 14 bases between.